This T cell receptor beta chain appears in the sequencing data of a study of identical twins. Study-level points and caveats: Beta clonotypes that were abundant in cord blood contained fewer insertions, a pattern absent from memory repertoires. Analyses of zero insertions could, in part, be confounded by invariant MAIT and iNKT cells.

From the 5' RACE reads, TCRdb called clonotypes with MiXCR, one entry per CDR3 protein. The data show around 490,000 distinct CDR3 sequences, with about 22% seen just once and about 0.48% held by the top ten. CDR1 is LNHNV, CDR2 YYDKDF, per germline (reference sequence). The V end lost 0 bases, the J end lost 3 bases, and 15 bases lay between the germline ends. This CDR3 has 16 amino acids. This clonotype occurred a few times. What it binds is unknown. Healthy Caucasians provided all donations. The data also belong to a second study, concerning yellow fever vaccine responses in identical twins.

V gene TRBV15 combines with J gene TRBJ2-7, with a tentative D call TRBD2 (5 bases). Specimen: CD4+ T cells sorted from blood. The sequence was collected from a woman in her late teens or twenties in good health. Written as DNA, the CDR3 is TGTGCCACCAGCAGAGATTGGGCAGGAGGAAACTACGAGCAGTACTTC. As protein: CATSRDWAGGNYEQYF. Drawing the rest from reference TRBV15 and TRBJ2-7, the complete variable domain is DAMVIQNPRYQVTQFGKPVTLSCSQTLNHNVMYWYQQKSSQAPKLLFHYYDKDFNNEADTPDNFQSRRPNTSFCFLDIRSPGLGDTAMYLCATSRDWAGGNYEQYFGPGTRLTVT.